These T cell receptor beta chains were read from a single sample in a study of identical twins. TCRdb fed the 5' RACE reads into MiXCR, producing one record per CDR3 protein. The data contain 1.5 million to 2 million distinct CDR3 sequences, about 32% of them singletons. Sequencing was done on a sample of cord blood. These receptors originate from a newborn girl in good health. Both conserved end residues are part of each CDR3. The D gene is left open where the match is weak. A row's size may be missing; if present it is once, few, many or a size class.

j_call clone_size v_call d_call cdr3_aa cdr3_nt
TRBJ2-3 . TRBV5-1 . CASSLDDKTDTQYF TGCGCCAGCAGCTTGGACGACAAAACAGATACGCAGTATTTT
TRBJ2-7 few TRBV5-1 TRBD1 CASSIMGQGDFNEQYF TGCGCCAGCAGCATAATGGGACAGGGGGATTTCAATGAGCAGTACTTC
TRBJ2-3 . TRBV20-1 . CSASMGASRASDTQYF TGCAGTGCTAGTATGGGAGCCTCCCGAGCGTCAGATACGCAGTATTTT
TRBJ2-3 once TRBV7-6 TRBD2 CASSGDEAGATDTQYF TGTGCCAGCAGCGGAGATGAAGCGGGAGCCACAGATACGCAGTATTTT
TRBJ2-1 . TRBV3-1 TRBD1 CASSLADRDNYEQFF TGTGCCAGCAGCCTGGCGGACAGGGATAACTACGAGCAGTTCTTC
TRBJ1-5 . TRBV4-1 TRBD1 CASSQPDRPSNQPQHF TGCGCCAGCAGCCAACCGGACAGGCCGAGCAATCAGCCCCAGCATTTT
TRBJ1-1 . TRBV6-6 . CASSDGRVNTEAFF TGTGCCAGCAGTGACGGACGGGTGAACACTGAAGCTTTCTTT
TRBJ1-5 once TRBV20-1 . CSNGRTNQPQHF TGCAGTAATGGACGGACCAATCAGCCCCAGCATTTT
TRBJ2-7 . TRBV27 . CASSFLSGYSYEQYF TGTGCCAGCAGTTTTTTGAGCGGGTACTCCTACGAGCAGTACTTC
TRBJ2-3 . TRBV5-1 TRBD2 CASSFKPTSGPTDTQYF TGCGCCAGCAGCTTCAAGCCGACTAGCGGGCCCACAGATACGCAGTATTTT
TRBJ1-2 many TRBV27 . CASSLGRVYGYTF TGTGCCAGCAGTTTGGGTCGCGTCTATGGCTACACCTTC
TRBJ1-2 many TRBV27 TRBD1 CASSLYLGGERGYTF TGTGCCAGCAGTTTATATCTAGGGGGCGAGCGTGGCTACACCTTC
TRBJ2-3 few TRBV6-6 TRBD2 CASSYPGVAGDTDTQYF TGTGCCAGCAGTTACCCCGGAGTAGCGGGGGACACAGATACGCAGTATTTT
TRBJ1-2 . TRBV27 TRBD1 CASSFDRDGDYGYTF TGTGCCAGCAGTTTTGACAGGGATGGAGACTATGGCTACACCTTC
TRBJ2-7 . TRBV5-6 . CASSLVGESYQQYF TGTGCCAGCAGCTTGGTGGGGGAATCCTACCAGCAGTACTTC
TRBJ2-7 . TRBV5-1 TRBD2 CASSLRTSGYYNEQYF TGCGCCAGCAGCCTAAGGACTAGCGGGTATTACAATGAGCAGTACTTC
TRBJ2-3 . TRBV20-1 TRBD2 CSATLAGTTDTQYF TGCAGTGCTACCCTAGCGGGGACCACAGATACGCAGTATTTT
TRBJ1-1 . TRBV6-6 TRBD1 CASSCPGQGNTEAFF TGTGCCAGCAGTTGCCCGGGACAGGGGAACACTGAAGCTTTCTTT
TRBJ2-3 . TRBV5-1 . CASSLGRISDTQYF TGCGCCAGCAGCTTGGGCAGGATTTCAGATACGCAGTATTTT
TRBJ1-6 . TRBV5-4 . CASNRGQSTNSPLHF TGTGCCAGCAACCGTGGACAGAGTACCAATTCACCCCTCCACTTT
TRBJ1-5 . TRBV5-5 . CASSLGKPNQPQHF TGTGCCAGCAGCCTCGGGAAACCGAATCAGCCCCAGCATTTT
TRBJ2-3 . TRBV10-2 TRBD2 CAGSTSGGANTQYF TGCGCCGGTTCCACTAGCGGGGGGGCGAATACGCAGTATTTT
TRBJ2-3 few TRBV7-2 . CASRRTGAFTDTQYF TGTGCCAGCAGGCGAACCGGGGCTTTCACAGATACGCAGTATTTT
TRBJ1-2 few TRBV28 TRBD1 CAISDRGRIYTF TGTGCCATCTCCGACAGGGGACGTATATACACCTTC
TRBJ2-6 few TRBV20-1 . CSARVGASGANVLTF TGCAGTGCTAGGGTAGGGGCGTCTGGGGCCAACGTCCTGACTTTC
TRBJ2-2 few TRBV29-1 . CSVHGLATGELFF TGCAGCGTTCATGGGCTAGCCACCGGGGAGCTGTTTTTT
TRBJ2-7 . TRBV20-1 . CSARATSGIRYEQYF TGCAGTGCTAGAGCAACATCGGGAATTCGGTACGAGCAGTACTTC
TRBJ2-1 . TRBV6-2/TRBV6-3 . CASSYGAAEIYEQFF TGTGCCAGCAGTTACGGGGCGGCAGAGATCTACGAGCAGTTCTTC